The following is a T cell receptor beta chain sequence with its context. What it binds is not known. This sample was included in a study of early T cells in non-severe SARS-CoV-2 infection. As for the study in general: The input, bulk RNA from unsorted whole blood, was sequenced, and chains were unpaired. Findings and caveats of the study: VDJdb-based annotation leaned toward anti-spike CD8 responses and missed private and CD4 specificities.

Researchers tagged individual cDNA molecules with unique molecular identifiers. One entry per CDR3 protein, called by TCRdb with MiXCR from the 5' RACE reads. The data hold 100,000 to 150,000 distinct CDR3 sequences, with more than 13% observed a single time. This receptor was taken from an adult who was a healthcare worker with PCR-confirmed SARS-CoV-2 infection or an uninfected control (not recorded which). Sequenced input: whole blood.

The CDR3 spells CSALDRQLSVGETQYF. The CDR3 nucleotides read TGCAGTGCTCTAGACCGACAGTTGTCCGTGGGCGAGACCCAGTACTTC. The chain recombines TRBV20-1 with TRBJ2-5, with D maybe TRBD1 (5 bases). The CDR3 extends over 16 amino acids. CDR1 is DFQATT and CDR2 is SNEGSKA in the germline V gene (reference sequence). V shed 5 bases and J shed 5 bases, with 24 bases lying between them.